These 6 T cell receptor beta chains originate from one sample sequenced in a study of T cell clonality in common variable immunodeficiency. Libraries were prepared by immunoSEQ multiplex PCR; TCRdb keeps only in-frame clonotypes and omits some of them. The data show tens of thousands of clones, with none appearing a single time. What was sequenced was peripheral blood mononuclear cells. These TCRs come from a person aged 18 to 70 in good health.

In its sample, this clone was seen many times. The observed sequence ends 3 residues before the CDR3 terminus, with the missing tail filled in from the germline J gene. The chain has TRBV19 and TRBJ2-2, with a tentative D call TRBD2 (6 bases). Germline values: CDR1 LNHDA, CDR2 SQIVND (reference sequence). This CDR3 is 13 amino acids long. V lost 6 bases to trimming and J lost 6 bases, with 11 bases between them. The DNA read from the CDR3 is TGTGCCAGTAGCCTAACTAGCTCCGGGGAG. Its protein is CASSLTSSGE. In full, the CDR3 reads CASSLTSSGELFF.

This clone was counted ten times or more. The sequenced fragment ends 3 residues before the CDR3 boundary, so the rest is inferred from the germline J gene. Different DNA sequences within this sample yield the same CDR3. V is TRBV7-6 and J is TRBJ1-3; TRBD1 matches at 7 bases. Germline lookup yields CDR1 SGHVS and CDR2 FNYEAQ. The CDR3 covers 16 residues. V was clipped by 4 bases and J by 2 bases; unmatched bases: 8. The CDR3 loop is CASSYTDDRAGNTIYF. The sequenced CDR3 bases are TGTGCCAGCAGCTACACCGACGACAGGGCTGGAAACACC.

A remark on this clone: The read terminates 3 residues ahead of where the CDR3 ends, so the germline J gene completes it. This chain joins TRBV18 and TRBJ2-2, with 7 positions matching TRBD2. Looked up from germline, CDR1 is KGHSH and CDR2 is LQKENI. The length of the CDR3 is 19 residues. The sequenced CDR3 bases are TGTGCCAGCTCACCCCCGGGACTAACCGTCCCCTCTGGGGCCAACGTG. Amino acid sequence: CASSPPGLTVPSGANV. The entire CDR3 sequence reads CASSPPGLTVPSGANVLFF.

The table lists this clone with many counts. The read ends 3 residues early relative to the CDR3; the germline J gene fills the gap. The chain recombines TRBV29-1 with TRBJ1-4; 7 nucleotides agree with TRBD1. Germline V lookup: CDR1 SQVTM, CDR2 ANQGSEA. V was clipped by 6 bases and J by 5 bases; unmatched bases: 6. The CDR3 is 13 residues long. CDR3 bases read: TGCAGCGTAACAGGGGATATAAATGAAAAA. It encodes CSVTGDINEK. The CDR3 reads in full as CSVTGDINEKLFF.

This clone was observed at least ten times. The read terminates 3 residues ahead of where the CDR3 ends, so the germline J gene completes it. The V gene is TRBV20-1, the J gene TRBJ2-7; possible D gene TRBD2, 6 bases. The CDR3 length is 15 residues. Germline lookup yields CDR1 DFQATT and CDR2 SNEGSKA (reference sequence). V was clipped by 1 base and J by 3 bases, with 16 bases between them. The CDR3 region is CSARVPGGASYEQYF. CDR3 DNA, as far as it was read: TGCAGTGCTAGAGTACCAGGAGGGGCCAGCTACGAG.

This clone appeared many times. Read data end 3 residues before the CDR3 end; the end is taken from the germline J gene. The chain is built from TRBV5-1 and TRBJ2-5; 9 bases line up with TRBD1. The CDR3 sequence is 15 residues long. The trim removed 3 bases at V and 5 bases at J, leaving 8 bases unmatched. Germline V lookup: CDR1 SGHRS, CDR2 YFSETQ. The CDR3 sequence is CASSSSGTGPETQYF. CDR3 DNA, as far as it was read: TGCGCCAGCAGCTCCTCCGGGACAGGGCCGGAGACC. Filled out from reference TRBV5-1 and TRBJ2-5, the complete variable domain reads KAGVTQTPRYLIKTRGQQVTLSCSPISGHRSVSWYQQTPGQGLQFLFEYFSETQRNKGNFPGRFSGRQFSNSRSEMNVSTLELGDSALYLCASSSSGTGPETQYFGPGTRLLVL.